Listed below are T cell receptor beta chains from one sample, sequenced in a study of blood T cell repertoires in COVID-19. TCRdb's copy holds only in-frame clones and misses some; the assay was immunoSEQ multiplex PCR. The sample lists a few hundred thousand clones, more than 85% occurring once. The specimen sequenced was peripheral blood. The receptors were sampled from a woman aged 45 to 65 with COVID-19, enrolled during active disease. The CDR3 runs from the conserved cysteine through the conserved F or W. Each record gives: CDR3 DNA, CDR3 protein, CDR3 length, V gene, clone size, J gene, D gene. D genes are given only for firm matches. Not all rows give a size; the values are once, few, many and, for expanded clones, a class.

TGTGCCAGCAGCAGGGGAGGCAATCAGCCCCAGCATTTT,CASSRGGNQPQHF,13,TRBV6-5,few,TRBJ1-5,NA
TGCAGCGTTGTAGTACTTCTGAACACTGAAGCTTTCTTT,CSVVVLLNTEAFF,13,TRBV29-1,NA,TRBJ1-1,NA
TGTGCCAGCAGCCAGTCCGGGTGGAATGAAAAACTGTTTTTT,CASSQSGWNEKLFF,14,TRBV3-1/TRBV3-2,NA,TRBJ1-4,NA
TGTGCCAGTAGTTTGAAGACAGGGGGAGGTTCACCCCTCCACTTT,CASSLKTGGGSPLHF,15,TRBV19,NA,TRBJ1-6,TRBD1
TGTGCCATCCGGACAGACCTAAGGGAAAAACTGTTTTTT,CAIRTDLREKLFF,13,TRBV6-5,NA,TRBJ1-4,NA
TGTGCCAGCAGCGCCCACAGGGGGCTCGGCTATGGCTACACCTTC,CASSAHRGLGYGYTF,15,TRBV11-1,once,TRBJ1-2,TRBD1
TGTGCCAGTAGTATAGACCCCCCGGGCGGGGTTAAGTACAATGAGCAGTTCTTC,CASSIDPPGGVKYNEQFF,18,TRBV19,NA,TRBJ2-1,NA
TGCAGTGCTAGTATTTGGAGGGGCAATGAGCAGTTCTTC,CSASIWRGNEQFF,13,TRBV20-1,NA,TRBJ2-1,NA
TGTGCCAGCAGCGTAGATGGGACTAGTTTAATCGGGACCTACAATGAGCAGTTCTTC,CASSVDGTSLIGTYNEQFF,19,TRBV9,NA,TRBJ2-1,TRBD2
TGTGCCCTCGGGGGGGAGCTAACCGGGGAGCTGTTTTTT,CALGGELTGELFF,13,TRBV30,NA,TRBJ2-2,TRBD2
TGTGCCAGCAGACCACGGGAGGGGGCGCGTCTCTACGAGCAGTACTTC,CASRPREGARLYEQYF,16,TRBV7-9,NA,TRBJ2-7,NA
TGCGCCAGCACCCGGGACTTTTCCGGGGAGCTGTTTTTT,CASTRDFSGELFF,13,TRBV5-1,NA,TRBJ2-2,NA
TGTGCCAGCAGCCCCCCGGCGGGGGAGAGCTACGAGCAGTACTTC,CASSPPAGESYEQYF,15,TRBV7-6,NA,TRBJ2-7,TRBD2
TGCGCCAGCGGACTAGTTGGGGAGGGGGAGCTGTTTTTT,CASGLVGEGELFF,13,TRBV4-1,NA,TRBJ2-2,TRBD2
TGTGCTACCAGCAGTCGCACGGGTTTCGTCAATCAGCCCCAGCATTTT,CATSSRTGFVNQPQHF,16,TRBV28,few,TRBJ1-5,NA
TGTGCCAGCAGCTTCCTACTAGCGGGGGGCTCCACAGATACGCAGTATTTT,CASSFLLAGGSTDTQYF,17,TRBV11-3,NA,TRBJ2-3,TRBD2